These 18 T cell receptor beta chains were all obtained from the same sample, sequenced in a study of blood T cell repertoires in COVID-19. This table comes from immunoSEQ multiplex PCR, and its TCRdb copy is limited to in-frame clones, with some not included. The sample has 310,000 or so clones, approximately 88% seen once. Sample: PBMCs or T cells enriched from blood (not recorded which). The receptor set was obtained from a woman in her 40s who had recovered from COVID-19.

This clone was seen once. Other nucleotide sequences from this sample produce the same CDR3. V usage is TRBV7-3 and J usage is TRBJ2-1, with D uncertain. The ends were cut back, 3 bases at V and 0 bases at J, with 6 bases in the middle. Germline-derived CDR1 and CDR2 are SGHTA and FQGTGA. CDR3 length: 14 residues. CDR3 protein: CASSFDNSYNEQFF. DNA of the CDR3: TGTGCCAGCAGCTTTGACAACTCCTACAATGAGCAGTTCTTC.

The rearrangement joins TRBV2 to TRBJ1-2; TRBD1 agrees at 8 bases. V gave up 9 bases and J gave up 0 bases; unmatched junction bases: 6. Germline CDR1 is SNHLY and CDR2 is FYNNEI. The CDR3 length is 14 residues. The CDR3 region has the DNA TGTGCCAGACGTAGGACAGGGACTAACTATGGCTACACCTTC. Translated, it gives CARRRTGTNYGYTF.

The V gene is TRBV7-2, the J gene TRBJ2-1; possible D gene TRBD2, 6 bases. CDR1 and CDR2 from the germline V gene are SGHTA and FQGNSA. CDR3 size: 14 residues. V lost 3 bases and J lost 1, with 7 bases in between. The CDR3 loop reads CASSFGGSYNEQFF. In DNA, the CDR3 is TGTGCCAGCAGCTTCGGGGGATCCTACAATGAGCAGTTCTTC.

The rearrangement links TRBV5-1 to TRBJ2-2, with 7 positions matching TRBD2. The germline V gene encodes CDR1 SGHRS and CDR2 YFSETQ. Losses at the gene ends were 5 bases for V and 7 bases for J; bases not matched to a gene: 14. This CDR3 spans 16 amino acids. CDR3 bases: TGCGCCAGCAGTAAAATCAGCGGGACTTCTGGCGGGGAGCTGTTTTTT. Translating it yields CASSKISGTSGGELFF.

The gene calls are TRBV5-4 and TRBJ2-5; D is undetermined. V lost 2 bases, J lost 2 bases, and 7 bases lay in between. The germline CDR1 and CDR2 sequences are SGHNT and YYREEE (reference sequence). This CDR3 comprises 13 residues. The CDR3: CASSFTDQETQYF. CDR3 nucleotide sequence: TGTGCCAGCAGCTTTACTGATCAAGAGACCCAGTACTTC.

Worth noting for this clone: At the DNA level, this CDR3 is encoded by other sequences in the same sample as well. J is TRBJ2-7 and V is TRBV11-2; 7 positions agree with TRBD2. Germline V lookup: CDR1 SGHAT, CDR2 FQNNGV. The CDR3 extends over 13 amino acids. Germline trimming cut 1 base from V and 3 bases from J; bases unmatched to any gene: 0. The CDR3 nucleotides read TGTGCCAGCAGCTTAGGGGGGGGCTACGAGCAGTACTTC. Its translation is CASSLGGGYEQYF.

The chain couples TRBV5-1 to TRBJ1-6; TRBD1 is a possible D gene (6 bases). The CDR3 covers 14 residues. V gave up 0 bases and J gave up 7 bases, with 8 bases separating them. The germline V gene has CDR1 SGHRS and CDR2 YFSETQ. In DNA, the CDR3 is TGCGCCAGCAGCTTGGGGACAGCAAATTCACCCCTCCACTTT. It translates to CASSLGTANSPLHF.

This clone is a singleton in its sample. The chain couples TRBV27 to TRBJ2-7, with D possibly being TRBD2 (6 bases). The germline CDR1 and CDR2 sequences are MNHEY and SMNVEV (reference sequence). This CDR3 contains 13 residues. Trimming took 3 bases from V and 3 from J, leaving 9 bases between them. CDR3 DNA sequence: TGTGCCAGCAGTTTTGTCGGGGGCTACGAGCAGTACTTC. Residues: CASSFVGGYEQYF.

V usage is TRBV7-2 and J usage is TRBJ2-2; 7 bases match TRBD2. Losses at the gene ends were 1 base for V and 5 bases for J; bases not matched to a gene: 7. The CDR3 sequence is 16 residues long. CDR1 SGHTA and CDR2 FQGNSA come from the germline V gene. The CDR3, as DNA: TGTGCCAGCAGCTTAGGGGCGGGAGTGAGAACCGGGGAGCTGTTTTTT. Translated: CASSLGAGVRTGELFF.

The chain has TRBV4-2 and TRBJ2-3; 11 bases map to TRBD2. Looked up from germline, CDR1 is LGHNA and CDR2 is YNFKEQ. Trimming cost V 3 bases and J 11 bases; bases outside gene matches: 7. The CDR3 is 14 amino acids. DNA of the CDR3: TGTGCCAGCAGCCAGGTCGGGACTAGCGGATGGCAGTATTTT. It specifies CASSQVGTSGWQYF.

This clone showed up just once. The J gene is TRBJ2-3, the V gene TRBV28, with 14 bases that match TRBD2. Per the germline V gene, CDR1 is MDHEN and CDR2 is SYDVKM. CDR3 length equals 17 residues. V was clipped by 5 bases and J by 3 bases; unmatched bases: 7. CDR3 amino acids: CASSAGTSGRSTDTQYF. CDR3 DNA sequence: TGTGCCAGCAGTGCCGGGACTAGCGGGAGAAGTACAGATACGCAGTATTTT.

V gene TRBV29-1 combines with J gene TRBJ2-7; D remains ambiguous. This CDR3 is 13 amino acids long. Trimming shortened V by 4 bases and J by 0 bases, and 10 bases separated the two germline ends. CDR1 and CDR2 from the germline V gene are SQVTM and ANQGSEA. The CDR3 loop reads CSVAFYNSYEQYF. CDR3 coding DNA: TGCAGCGTTGCCTTCTATAACTCCTACGAGCAGTACTTC.

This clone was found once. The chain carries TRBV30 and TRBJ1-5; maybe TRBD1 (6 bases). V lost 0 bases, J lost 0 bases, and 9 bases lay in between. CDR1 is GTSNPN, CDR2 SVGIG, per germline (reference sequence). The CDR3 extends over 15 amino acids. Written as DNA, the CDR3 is TGTGCCTGGAGTGTGGGGGCTTATAGCAATCAGCCCCAGCATTTT. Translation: CAWSVGAYSNQPQHF.

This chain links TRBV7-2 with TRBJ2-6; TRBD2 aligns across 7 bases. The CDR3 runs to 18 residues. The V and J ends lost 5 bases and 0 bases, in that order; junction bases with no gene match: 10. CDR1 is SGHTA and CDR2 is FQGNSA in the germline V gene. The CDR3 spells CASSKSRDYFSGANVLTF. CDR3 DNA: TGTGCCAGCAGCAAAAGCCGGGACTACTTCTCTGGGGCCAACGTCCTGACTTTC.

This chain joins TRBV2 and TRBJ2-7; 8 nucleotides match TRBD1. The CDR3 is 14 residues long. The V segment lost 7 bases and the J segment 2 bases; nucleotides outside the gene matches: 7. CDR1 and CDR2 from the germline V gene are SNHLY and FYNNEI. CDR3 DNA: TGTGCCAGCAACGGACAGGGCAGGGCCTACGAGCAGTACTTC. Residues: CASNGQGRAYEQYF.

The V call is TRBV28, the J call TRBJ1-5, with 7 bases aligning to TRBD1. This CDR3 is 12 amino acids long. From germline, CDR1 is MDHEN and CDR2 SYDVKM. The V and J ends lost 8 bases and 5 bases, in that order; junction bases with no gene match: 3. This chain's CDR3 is CASEGADQPQHF. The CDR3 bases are TGTGCCAGCGAGGGGGCTGATCAGCCCCAGCATTTT.

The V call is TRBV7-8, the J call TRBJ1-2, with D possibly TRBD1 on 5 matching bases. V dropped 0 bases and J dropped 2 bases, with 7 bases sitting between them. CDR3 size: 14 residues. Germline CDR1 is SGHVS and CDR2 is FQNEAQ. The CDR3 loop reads CASSLARGNYGYTF. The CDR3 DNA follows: TGTGCCAGCAGCTTAGCGCGGGGCAACTATGGCTACACCTTC.

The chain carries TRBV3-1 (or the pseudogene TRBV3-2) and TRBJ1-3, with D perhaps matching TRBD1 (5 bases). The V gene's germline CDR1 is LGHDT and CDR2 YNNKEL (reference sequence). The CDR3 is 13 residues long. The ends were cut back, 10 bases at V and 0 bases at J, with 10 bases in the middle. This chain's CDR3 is CATGRPSGNTIYF. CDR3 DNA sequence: TGTGCCACAGGGAGGCCCTCTGGAAACACCATATATTTT.